What follows are 12 T cell receptor beta chains derived from one specimen sequenced in a study of blood T cell repertoires in COVID-19. Sequenced by immunoSEQ multiplex PCR; TCRdb stores in-frame clones only, minus some. The repertoire holds around 200,000 clones, with 80% to 90% as singletons. Sequencing was performed on peripheral blood. These receptors were taken from a man aged 45-65 years with active or convalescent COVID-19.

The rearrangement joins TRBV5-1 to TRBJ1-6, with 12 bases identical to TRBD1. J was trimmed by 9 bases and V by 0 bases; bases with no gene match: 4. The CDR3 is made up of 16 amino acids. CDR1 is SGHRS and CDR2 is YFSETQ in the germline V gene. CDR3 region: CASSLGGQGASSPLHF. In nucleotides, the CDR3 is TGCGCCAGCAGCTTGGGGGGACAGGGGGCGAGTTCACCCCTCCACTTT. The whole variable domain, filled in from reference TRBV5-1 and TRBJ1-6, reads KAGVTQTPRYLIKTRGQQVTLSCSPISGHRSVSWYQQTPGQGLQFLFEYFSETQRNKGNFPGRFSGRQFSNSRSEMNVSTLELGDSALYLCASSLGGQGASSPLHFGNGTRLTVT.

The rearrangement links TRBV2 to TRBJ1-2; the match to TRBD1 covers 7 bases. The J segment lost 2 bases and the V segment lost 4 bases, leaving 4 bases of the junction unmatched. Germline V gives CDR1 SNHLY, CDR2 FYNNEI. This CDR3 spans 14 amino acids. This CDR3 reads CASSVDRNNYGYTF. DNA for the CDR3: TGTGCCAGCAGTGTGGACAGGAACAACTATGGCTACACCTTC.

The chain employs TRBV7-2 and TRBJ2-3, with D perhaps matching TRBD2 (7 bases). CDR1 is SGHTA, CDR2 FQGNSA, per germline. This CDR3 has 14 amino acids. CDR3 bases: TGTGCAGGGAGGGGGACCTCAGCGTCGGATACGCAGTATTTT. Its translation is CAGRGTSASDTQYF.

The chain has TRBV2 and TRBJ1-3; possible D gene TRBD1, 5 bases. V lost 2 bases and J lost 3, with 8 bases in between. This CDR3 is 14 amino acids long. The germline CDR1 and CDR2 sequences are SNHLY and FYNNEI. Written as DNA, the CDR3 is TGTGCCAGCAGTGAACAGGGACTTGGAAACACCATATATTTT. Protein sequence: CASSEQGLGNTIYF.

The rearrangement links TRBV5-4 to TRBJ2-3; 7 bases are shared with TRBD1. Germline CDR1 reads SGHNT; CDR2 reads YYREEE (reference sequence). The CDR3 extends over 13 amino acids. V lost 2 bases, J lost 4 bases, and 1 base stayed unmatched. Written as DNA, the CDR3 is TGTGCCAGCAGCTTCCAGGGGGCAGATACGCAGTATTTT. Translating gives CASSFQGADTQYF.

The rearrangement links TRBV6-2 or TRBV6-3 to TRBJ2-1; TRBD1 is a possible D gene (6 bases). This CDR3 has 15 amino acids. Trimming took 6 bases from V and 5 from J, leaving 17 bases between them. The germline V gene has CDR1 MNHEY and CDR2 SVGEGT. CDR3 sequence reads: CASSLLGDNNNEQFF. The DNA for the CDR3 is TGTGCCAGCAGCCTACTAGGGGACAACAACAATGAGCAGTTCTTC.

About this clone itself: The same CDR3 can be traced to other DNA sequences in this sample. V and J are TRBV6-5 and TRBJ1-4; TRBD1 aligns across 9 bases. Germline CDR1 MNHEY, CDR2 SVGAGI. The CDR3 sequence is 14 residues long. Germline trimming cut 6 bases from V and 7 bases from J; bases unmatched to any gene: 6. DNA of the CDR3: TGTGCCAGCAGGCAACAGGGGGCGGGTGAAAAACTGTTTTTT. Amino acids: CASRQQGAGEKLFF.

The chain carries TRBV30 and TRBJ1-2, with D unresolved. This CDR3 has 14 residues. V lost 3 bases to trimming and J lost 5 bases, with 16 bases between them. Germline assignment: CDR1 GTSNPN and CDR2 SVGIG (reference sequence). This CDR3 is CAWSLEAPRYGYTF. DNA for the CDR3: TGTGCCTGGAGCTTGGAGGCCCCTAGGTATGGCTACACCTTC.

V and J are TRBV2 and TRBJ2-1; 10 positions match TRBD1. Looked up from germline, CDR1 is SNHLY and CDR2 is FYNNEI. This CDR3 is built from 16 residues. J gave up 4 bases and V 2 bases, and 5 bases lay outside the gene matches. The CDR3 DNA is TGTGCCAGCAGTGAACTAAGGACAGGGGGTTACAATGAGCAGTTCTTC. Its protein is CASSELRTGGYNEQFF.

This chain uses TRBV7-9 with TRBJ2-1; 8 bases map to TRBD2. The V and J ends lost 0 bases and 3 bases, in that order; junction bases with no gene match: 7. The CDR3 has 17 amino acids. Germline V CDR1 and CDR2: SEHNR, FQNEAQ (reference sequence). The CDR3 protein is CASSLAHVSGIYNEQFF. In DNA form, the CDR3 reads TGTGCCAGCAGCTTAGCGCATGTTAGCGGGATCTACAATGAGCAGTTCTTC.

CDR3 protein: CASSLAVGAGGGYTF. The DNA for the CDR3 is TGCGCCAGCAGCTTGGCCGTCGGCGCGGGAGGCGGCTACACCTTC. This chain joins TRBV5-1 and TRBJ1-2, with no clear D. V lost 0 bases, J lost 8 bases, and 17 bases lay in between. Germline CDR1 reads SGHRS; CDR2 reads YFSETQ. This CDR3 region has 15 residues.

The chain couples TRBV3-1 (or the pseudogene TRBV3-2) to TRBJ1-6; D uncertain. Trimming shortened V by 0 bases and J by 3 bases, and 9 bases separated the two germline ends. The CDR3 totals 16 residues. Germline CDR1 LGHDT, CDR2 YNNKEL (reference sequence). The CDR3 DNA reads as TGTGCCAGCAGCCAAGATAACACAGTCTATAATTCACCCCTCCACTTT. Its translation: CASSQDNTVYNSPLHF.